A single sample is the source of the 24 T cell receptor beta chains below, sequenced in a study of T-cell memory formation after mild COVID-19. TCRdb re-called the 5' RACE reads with MiXCR, one entry per CDR3 protein. This repertoire shows a few hundred thousand distinct CDR3 sequences, 20% to 25% found once; its top ten account for approximately 22%. The specimen sequenced was PBMCs or a T cell subset sorted from them (not recorded which). The receptor set was obtained from a man younger than 35 who had mild COVID-19 (a few samples of this study predate the infection). Cell type and time point are not known.

This clonotype was counted only a few times. The rearrangement links TRBV6-2 or TRBV6-3 to TRBJ2-7; 8 bases align to TRBD1. CDR1 and CDR2 (germline): MNHEY, SVGEGT. The V gene end was trimmed by 6 bases and the J gene end by 3 bases; junction bases not matched to a gene: 7. CDR3 length: 14 amino acids. The CDR3 DNA sequence: TGTGCCAGCAGAAGAAACAGGGGGTTCTACGAGCAGTACTTC. It codes for CASRRNRGFYEQYF.

The sample holds a few counts of this clonotype. The chain employs TRBV7-9 and TRBJ2-7; D may be TRBD2 (6 bases). Germline assignment: CDR1 SEHNR and CDR2 FQNEAQ (reference sequence). This CDR3 has 15 residues. Deletions cut 5 bases from V and 6 bases from J, with 20 bases between. The chain's CDR3 is CASSGGDLSLAEQYV. In DNA, the CDR3 is TGTGCCAGCAGCGGAGGGGACCTCTCCTTAGCCGAGCAGTACGTC.

The CDR3 DNA reads TGCGCCAGCAGCCAAGTTAGGGACCTGGGTTCACCCCTCCACTTT. Its protein product is CASSQVRDLGSPLHF. The chain employs TRBV4-3 and TRBJ1-6; tentatively, D is TRBD1 (5 bases). CDR1 is LGHNA and CDR2 is YSLEER in the germline V gene. This CDR3 contains 15 residues. V gave up 1 base and J gave up 9 bases, with 13 bases separating them.

This clonotype was seen a few times. The V gene is TRBV7-9, the J gene TRBJ2-3; D is unresolved. The length of the CDR3 is 14 residues. Germline V lookup: CDR1 SEHNR, CDR2 FQNEAQ (reference sequence). V lost 1 base to trimming and J lost 3 bases, with 8 bases between them. CDR3 amino acids: CASSLGQQTDTQYF. CDR3 bases: TGTGCCAGCAGCTTAGGCCAACAAACAGATACGCAGTATTTT. Drawing the rest from reference TRBV7-9 and TRBJ2-3, the complete variable domain is DTGVSQNPRHKITKRGQNVTFRCDPISEHNRLYWYRQTLGQGPEFLTYFQNEAQLEKSRLLSDRFSAERPKGSFSTLEIQRTEQGDSAMYLCASSLGQQTDTQYFGPGTRLTVL.

The chain combines TRBV10-2 with TRBJ2-1, with a tentative D call TRBD2 (6 bases). This CDR3 spans 14 amino acids. V was clipped by 1 base and J by 9 bases, with 13 bases between them. Germline loops: CDR1 WSHSY, CDR2 SAAADI. CDR3 sequence: CASSEWGEGGEQFF. DNA of the CDR3: TGCGCCAGCAGTGAGTGGGGGGAAGGAGGTGAGCAGTTCTTC.

The chain couples TRBV12-3 or TRBV12-4 to TRBJ1-1; no reliable D call. The V gene lost 7 bases and the J gene lost 1 base, with 16 bases spanning the gap. The CDR3 sequence is 15 residues long. The CDR3 DNA reads TGTGCCAGCACCCCCGTCCGAAGGGCGAACACTGAAGCTTTCTTT. This codes for CASTPVRRANTEAFF.

The chain links TRBV20-1 to TRBJ2-2; D might be TRBD1 (5 bases). V lost 5 bases and J 1 base, leaving 14 bases between the germline ends. The CDR3 covers 15 residues. CDR1 DFQATT and CDR2 SNEGSKA come from the germline V gene (reference sequence). CDR3 sequence: CSAEDVGVNTGELFF. In DNA form, the CDR3 reads TGCAGTGCTGAGGATGTAGGGGTGAACACCGGGGAGCTGTTTTTT.

This clonotype has more than one count but fewer than ten. This chain uses TRBV12-3 or TRBV12-4 with TRBJ2-3; 14 bases line up with TRBD2. The V segment lost 6 bases and the J segment 5 bases; nucleotides outside the gene matches: 4. This CDR3 contains 15 residues. The CDR3 loop reads CASRYGTSGGDTQYF. Here the CDR3 DNA reads TGTGCCAGCAGATACGGGACTAGCGGGGGAGATACGCAGTATTTT.

The chain employs TRBV4-1 and TRBJ1-2, with D unclear. Germline CDR1 and CDR2: MGHRA and YSYEKL. Trimming pared 7 bases from V and 0 bases from J, leaving 21 bases between. This CDR3 is 17 amino acids long. The CDR3 is CASTLLLGQGPNYGYTF. CDR3 nucleotide sequence: TGCGCCAGCACCCTCCTGTTGGGCCAAGGCCCTAACTATGGCTACACCTTC.

Only a few counts were recorded for this clonotype. The chain combines TRBV7-9 with TRBJ2-7; D unclear. V was cut by 5 bases and J by 1 base, with 12 bases left in between. Germline lookup yields CDR1 SEHNR and CDR2 FQNEAQ (reference sequence). This CDR3 contains 14 residues. CDR3 in amino acids: CASSAWAESYEQYF. The CDR3 DNA reads TGTGCCAGCAGCGCGTGGGCCGAATCCTACGAGCAGTACTTC. Full variable domain (rest looked up from reference TRBV7-9 and TRBJ2-7): DTGVSQNPRHKITKRGQNVTFRCDPISEHNRLYWYRQTLGQGPEFLTYFQNEAQLEKSRLLSDRFSAERPKGSFSTLEIQRTEQGDSAMYLCASSAWAESYEQYFGPGTRLTVT.

This clonotype was observed a handful of times. The chain links TRBV5-1 to TRBJ2-5; a possible D gene is TRBD2 (7 bases). The V gene lost 7 bases and the J gene lost 1 base, with 17 bases spanning the gap. The CDR3 totals 15 residues. The germline CDR1 and CDR2 sequences are SGHRS and YFSETQ. The CDR3 DNA sequence: TGCGCCAGCTGGGGGGCTAGCGGACCCCAAGAGACCCAGTACTTC. Its translation: CASWGASGPQETQYF.

In this sample, this clonotype turned up a few times. The CDR3 protein is CASSLYLQPLYGYTF. In DNA form, the CDR3 reads TGTGCCAGCAGTTTATATCTCCAGCCACTCTATGGCTACACCTTC. J is TRBJ1-2 and V is TRBV28; D not resolved. Germline assignment: CDR1 MDHEN and CDR2 SYDVKM. V gave up 1 base and J gave up 4 bases, with 13 bases separating them. The CDR3 covers 15 residues.

This clonotype was detected a few times. CDR3 in amino acids: CASSQQLTYEQYV. CDR3 sequence (DNA): TGTGCCAGCAGCCAACAGCTCACCTACGAGCAGTACGTC. The chain recombines TRBV28 with TRBJ2-7; no reliable D call. V was shortened by 6 bases and J by 2 bases, with 11 bases between the two germline ends. The V gene's germline CDR1 is MDHEN and CDR2 SYDVKM. This CDR3 comprises 13 residues.

This clonotype turned up a few times. Germline and junction disagree at one end, which may indicate a read error. The chain couples TRBV7-7 to TRBJ2-5; D might be TRBD1 or TRBD2, each matching 5 bases. The CDR3 has 15 amino acids. CDR1 is SSHAT, CDR2 FNYEAQ, per germline (reference sequence). This CDR3 is CASSNTPGTQETQYF. CDR3 DNA sequence: TGTGCTAGCAGCAATACGCCGGGGACCCAAGAGACCCAGTACTTC.

There are a few counts of this clonotype. The chain couples TRBV5-1 to TRBJ2-6, with D possibly being TRBD1 (5 bases). The length of the CDR3 is 14 residues. Germline values: CDR1 SGHRS, CDR2 YFSETQ. Trimming took 6 bases from V and 0 from J, leaving 7 bases between them. CDR3 DNA: TGCGCCAGCACAGACAGCTCTGGGGCCAACGTCCTGACTTTC. Its translation: CASTDSSGANVLTF.

Details on this clonotype: The germline gene is not matched at one end of the junction; a read error may be the cause. The chain combines TRBV14 with TRBJ2-3; no reliable D call. This CDR3 is 13 amino acids long. CDR1 and CDR2 from the germline V gene are SGHDN and FVKESK. This CDR3 is CASARRSTDTKYF. The CDR3, as DNA: TGTGCCAGCGCCCGGCGCAGCACAGATACGAAGTATTTT.

The rearrangement uses TRBV6-5 and TRBJ2-2; 8 positions agree with TRBD1. The CDR3 covers 12 residues. J was trimmed by 5 bases and V by 8 bases; bases with no gene match: 1. The germline CDR1 and CDR2 sequences are MNHEY and SVGAGI. The CDR3 coding sequence is TGTGCCAGCCAGGGGGCAACCGGGGAGCTGTTTTTT. This encodes CASQGATGELFF.

This clonotype was seen a handful of times. V usage is TRBV27 and J usage is TRBJ2-1, with a possible D match to TRBD2 (5 bases). The CDR3 spans 19 residues. Trimming removed 7 bases at V and 0 bases at J, with 25 bases between. From germline, CDR1 is MNHEY and CDR2 SMNVEV (reference sequence). The CDR3 DNA reads TGTGCCAGCAATCCCGCAGGACTGCAGGCCCTCAGCTCCTACAATGAGCAGTTCTTC. This gives the protein CASNPAGLQALSSYNEQFF.

This chain connects TRBV7-2 to TRBJ1-1, with D possibly matching TRBD1 (5 bases). The germline gives CDR1 SGHTA, CDR2 FQGNSA. Deletions cut 3 bases from V and 1 base from J, with 9 bases between. The CDR3 sequence is 14 residues long. The CDR3 loop is CASSFDRQNTEAFF. The DNA of the CDR3 is TGTGCCAGCAGCTTCGACAGACAGAACACTGAAGCTTTCTTT.

J is TRBJ1-1 and V is TRBV12-3 or TRBV12-4; 7 bases are shared with TRBD1. V shed 8 bases, J shed 0 bases, and the junction held 12 bases outside the gene matches. This CDR3 is built from 16 residues. This CDR3 is CASRDSALIMNTEAFF. The CDR3 DNA is TGTGCCAGCCGGGACAGCGCCCTCATTATGAACACTGAAGCTTTCTTT.

This clonotype was seen a handful of times. The CDR3 spells CASGLNQGEWGQTQYF. CDR3 sequence (DNA): TGTGCTAGTGGTTTGAACCAGGGCGAGTGGGGACAGACCCAGTACTTC. The chain recombines TRBV12-5 with TRBJ2-5; D is tentatively TRBD1 or TRBD2 (5 bases each). The CDR3 totals 16 residues. CDR1 LGHNT and CDR2 FRNRAP come from the germline V gene. Between the trimmed V and J ends, which lost 2 bases and 6 bases, there was a span of 19 bases.

The rearrangement links TRBV7-3 to TRBJ2-3, with TRBD2 matching 12 bases. With V trimmed by 4 bases and J by 2 bases, 4 bases remained unmatched. The CDR3 is 16 amino acids. CDR1 and CDR2 from the germline V gene are SGHTA and FQGTGA. The CDR3 DNA sequence: TGTGCCAGCAGCTCCGGGACTAGCGGGCTCACAGATACGCAGTATTTT. This gives the protein CASSSGTSGLTDTQYF.

The table lists this clonotype with a few counts. The chain couples TRBV20-1 to TRBJ1-2, with D uncertain. Germline loops: CDR1 DFQATT, CDR2 SNEGSKA (reference sequence). Trimming stripped 0 bases from V and 7 bases from J, with 21 bases between. The CDR3 runs to 16 residues. In DNA, the CDR3 is TGCAGTGCTAGAGATCGCCACCAGACCTCACTGCGTGGCTACACCTTC. It is translated as CSARDRHQTSLRGYTF.

V is TRBV7-6 and J is TRBJ1-6, with D possibly being TRBD1 (5 bases). The V gene's germline CDR1 is SGHVS and CDR2 FNYEAQ. V lost 6 bases and J 7 bases, leaving 13 bases between the germline ends. The CDR3 loop spans 14 amino acids. The CDR3 DNA reads as TGTGCCAGCAGAAGGGAGGGGTGGAATTCACCCCTCCACTTT. This codes for CASRREGWNSPLHF. Full variable domain (outside the CDR3, taken from reference TRBV7-6 and TRBJ1-6): GAGVSQSPRYKVTKRGQDVALRCDPISGHVSLYWYRQALGQGPEFLTYFNYEAQQDKSGLPNDRFSAERPEGSISTLTIQRTEQRDSAMYRCASRREGWNSPLHFGNGTRLTVT.